Listed below are T cell receptor beta chains from one sample, sequenced in a study of blood T cell repertoires in COVID-19. Some clones are missing from TCRdb's copy, which holds only in-frame ones; the method was immunoSEQ multiplex PCR. The table lists about 160,000 clones, 93% of them singletons. The sample consisted of peripheral blood. These receptors all stem from a woman aged 60-70 years with COVID-19, enrolled during active disease. Each CDR3 is given with its conserved first and last residue. A D gene is named only where the DNA matches it firmly. The size entry is marked missing in some rows and otherwise reads once, few, many or a size class.

j_call	clone_size	cdr3_length	v_call	d_call	cdr3_nt	cdr3_aa
TRBJ1-4	-	15	TRBV6-1	TRBD1	TGTGCCAGCAGTGAATGGGGACAGGGAACTGAAAAACTGTTTTTT	CASSEWGQGTEKLFF
TRBJ1-2	-	15	TRBV6-5	-	TGTGCCAGCAGTTACGGGACAACCTCCCGCTATGGCTACACCTTC	CASSYGTTSRYGYTF
TRBJ2-7	-	14	TRBV16	TRBD1	TGTGCCAGCAGCCAATCCGGGACAGTCTACGAGCAGTACTTC	CASSQSGTVYEQYF
TRBJ1-1	-	13	TRBV9	-	TGTGCCAGCAGCGCCGGACGGGGGACTGAAGCTTTCTTT	CASSAGRGTEAFF
TRBJ1-3	-	13	TRBV12-3/TRBV12-4	TRBD1	TGTGCCACCGGGGACAGCGGTGGAAACACCATATATTTT	CATGDSGGNTIYF
TRBJ2-1	-	17	TRBV27	-	TGTGCCAGCAGTTTATCTACCCCGAAGCCCTATGATAATGAGCAGTTCTTC	CASSLSTPKPYDNEQFF
TRBJ1-6	-	15	TRBV5-8	-	TGTGCCAGCAGCTTTGGACAGCTCCTTGGTTCACCCCTCCACTTT	CASSFGQLLGSPLHF
TRBJ2-6	-	17	TRBV18	TRBD1	TGTGCCAGCTCATCCGGACAGGGGGCGTCAGGGGCCAACGTCCTGACTTTC	CASSSGQGASGANVLTF
TRBJ2-7	-	15	TRBV6-5	TRBD1	TGTGCCAGCAGTTATCACCTACAGGGGTTAACTGAGCAGTACTTC	CASSYHLQGLTEQYF
TRBJ1-4	-	14	TRBV19	-	TGTGCCAGTATCACGGGGGGCTCCCTTGGAAAACTGTTTTTT	CASITGGSLGKLFF
TRBJ1-4	-	13	TRBV18	-	TGTGCCAGCTCACCAGGACAGAATGAAAAACTGTTTTTT	CASSPGQNEKLFF
TRBJ1-2	-	13	TRBV6-5	-	TGTGCCAGCAGTTACTCGAATTCGGCCCCGGGCACCTTC	CASSYSNSAPGTF
TRBJ1-5	-	14	TRBV6-5	TRBD1	TGTGCCAGCTACCACAGGGGTAGCAATCAGCCCCAGCATTTT	CASYHRGSNQPQHF
TRBJ1-4	-	11	TRBV30	-	TGTGCCTGGGTACAGCAACCCAAACTGTTTTTT	CAWVQQPKLFF
TRBJ2-7	-	15	TRBV18	TRBD1	TGTGCCAGCTCGGCCACACAGGGGAACCGCTACGAGCAGTACTTC	CASSATQGNRYEQYF
TRBJ1-1	-	15	TRBV7-9	-	TGTGCCAGCAGCTTAGGGCAGCGCTCGAACACTGAAGCTTTCTTT	CASSLGQRSNTEAFF
TRBJ1-2	once	13	TRBV25-1	-	TGTGCCAGCAGAGCCCCCAACGCTTATGGCTACACCTTC	CASRAPNAYGYTF
TRBJ1-6	-	15	TRBV9	-	TGTGCCAGCAGCGCCTCCGGGGCAGGGGAATCACCCCTCCACTTT	CASSASGAGESPLHF
TRBJ2-2	-	16	TRBV19	TRBD1	TGTGCCAGTAGTGGGGACAGGGTGATAAACACCGGGGAGCTGTTTTTT	CASSGDRVINTGELFF
TRBJ1-5	-	19	TRBV6-2/TRBV6-3	TRBD1	TGTGCCAGCAGTTACGCCGGGACAGGGGGCCGGGTCCTAAATCAGCCCCAGCATTTT	CASSYAGTGGRVLNQPQHF
TRBJ2-7	-	12	TRBV5-4	-	TGTGCCAGCAGTCAGAACTCCTACGAGCAGTACTTC	CASSQNSYEQYF
TRBJ1-3	-	16	TRBV5-5	-	TGTGCCAGCAGCTCACAGGCCCCCAACTCTGGAAACACCATATATTTT	CASSSQAPNSGNTIYF
TRBJ2-3	-	15	TRBV24-1	-	TGTGCCACCAGTGATTCTAGGACTAGCACAGATACGCAGTATTTT	CATSDSRTSTDTQYF
TRBJ1-2	-	15	TRBV30	TRBD1	TGTGCCTGGAGTGTAGGGCCAGGGGGTGGCTATGGCTACACCTTC	CAWSVGPGGGYGYTF
TRBJ2-3	-	14	TRBV5-4	-	TGTGCCAGCAGCTTGGGGAGAAGCACAGATACGCAGTATTTT	CASSLGRSTDTQYF
TRBJ2-7	-	11	TRBV21-1	-	TGTGCCAGTAGGCCCCACCTAGGGCAGTACTTC	CASRPHLGQYF
TRBJ2-3	-	16	TRBV18	TRBD2	TGTGCCAGCTCATCAGGCGTACTAGCGGGGACAGATACGCAGTATTTT	CASSSGVLAGTDTQYF
TRBJ1-5	once	15	TRBV6-6	-	TGTGCCAGCAGTTACTCGTACAGTATCAATCAGCCCCAGCATTTT	CASSYSYSINQPQHF
TRBJ1-2	-	16	TRBV5-1	-	TGCGCCAGCAGCTCTGGAGGTCGGTTAGACGCCTATGGCTACACCTTC	CASSSGGRLDAYGYTF
TRBJ2-1	-	15	TRBV15	-	TGTGCCACCAGCAGAGAACAGGGAGCCTACAATGAGCAGTTCTTC	CATSREQGAYNEQFF
TRBJ1-1	-	14	TRBV18	-	TGTGCCAGCTCACCGTACACAGGGAACACTGAAGCTTTCTTT	CASSPYTGNTEAFF